The 20 T cell receptor beta chains below were found in one sample sequenced in a study of cytomegalovirus exposure and HLA in healthy donors. The method was immunoSEQ multiplex PCR; TCRdb's version includes in-frame clones alone and lacks a portion of them. The table lists around 350,000 clones, 86% of them singletons, with roughly 0.83% in the top ten. The sequencing input was PBMCs. These receptors were taken from a young woman in good health and CMV-seronegative.

This clone occurred once. V is TRBV7-2 and J is TRBJ2-1, with D hard to call. Trimming took 5 bases from V and 5 from J, leaving 10 bases between them. Germline V gene data show CDR1 as SGHTA and CDR2 as FQGNSA. The CDR3 contains 13 residues. The DNA for the CDR3 is TGTGCCAGCAGCACTGCCCCCGACAATGAGCAGTTCTTC. Translation gives CASSTAPDNEQFF.

V gene TRBV19 combines with J gene TRBJ2-2; possibly TRBD1 for D (6 bases). Trimming stripped 2 bases from V and 7 bases from J, with 11 bases between. Germline CDR1 LNHDA, CDR2 SQIVND (reference sequence). CDR3 length: 14 residues. The CDR3 region has the DNA TGTGCCAGTAGTATAATACAGGGTAGCGGGGAGCTGTTTTTT. Encoded protein: CASSIIQGSGELFF.

The chain employs TRBV27 and TRBJ2-7; D is ambiguous. From germline, CDR1 is MNHEY and CDR2 SMNVEV (reference sequence). V shed 3 bases and J shed 3 bases, with 12 bases lying between them. The length of the CDR3 is 14 residues. CDR3 in DNA: TGTGCCAGCAGTTTGAACGGAGCTTTCTACGAGCAGTACTTC. The encoded protein is CASSLNGAFYEQYF.

The chain uses TRBV29-1 and TRBJ2-7; possible D gene TRBD2, 6 bases. Germline loops: CDR1 SQVTM, CDR2 ANQGSEA. This CDR3 region has 12 residues. Trimming took off 7 bases at V and 2 bases at J, with 12 bases between the two ends. The DNA for the CDR3 is TGCAGCGCCACCGGGACTCCCTACGAGCAGTACTTC. Amino acids: CSATGTPYEQYF.

The chain recombines TRBV28 with TRBJ1-2; D is undetermined. CDR3 size: 11 residues. Trimming pared 8 bases from V and 7 bases from J, leaving 11 bases between. Germline V CDR1 and CDR2: MDHEN, SYDVKM. The CDR3 sequence: CASEGNGGYTF. CDR3 coding DNA: TGTGCCAGCGAGGGTAACGGTGGCTACACCTTC.

The chain links TRBV30 to TRBJ2-3; 8 bases agree with TRBD2. Germline trimming cut 2 bases from V and 0 bases from J; bases unmatched to any gene: 4. Germline V gives CDR1 GTSNPN, CDR2 SVGIG (reference sequence). This CDR3 spans 15 amino acids. In DNA, the CDR3 is TGTGCCTGGAGTTCGACTAGCGCTAGCACAGATACGCAGTATTTT. As protein: CAWSSTSASTDTQYF.

The genes are TRBV2 and TRBJ1-5; the D gene is possibly TRBD1 (6 bases). V lost 1 base and J lost 6, with 10 bases in between. The CDR3 sequence is 14 residues long. Germline lookup yields CDR1 SNHLY and CDR2 FYNNEI. As DNA, the CDR3 is TGTGCCAGCAGTGAAGTAGGCAGGGGTCAGCCCCAGCATTTT. The encoded protein is CASSEVGRGQPQHF.

This clone has a single count. The CDR3 is CASSVNKREGEYNEQFF. The DNA of the CDR3 is TGTGCCAGCAGCGTAAACAAGCGGGAGGGCGAGTACAATGAGCAGTTCTTC. J is TRBJ2-1 and V is TRBV9; TRBD2 matches 10 bases. In germline, CDR1 is SGDLS, CDR2 YYNGEE. The junction had 8 bases not matched to a gene; V was cut back by 1 base and J by 4 bases. There are 17 residues in the CDR3.

The CDR3 sequence: CASSLIQGNYGYTF. For the CDR3, the DNA is TGTGCCAGCAGCTTGATACAGGGTAACTATGGCTACACCTTC. The rearrangement joins TRBV5-4 to TRBJ1-2; TRBD1 might be the D (6 bases). From germline, CDR1 is SGHNT and CDR2 YYREEE (reference sequence). Trimming stripped 1 base from V and 1 base from J, with 8 bases between. The CDR3 consists of 14 residues. The whole variable domain, filled in from reference TRBV5-4 and TRBJ1-2, reads ETGVTQSPTHLIKTRGQQVTLRCSSQSGHNTVSWYQQALGQGPQFIFQYYREEENGRGNFPPRFSGLQFPNYSSELNVNALELDDSALYLCASSLIQGNYGYTFGSGTRLTVV.

The rearrangement uses TRBV7-6 and TRBJ2-1, with 9 bases fitting TRBD2. The CDR3 runs to 18 residues. The V gene end was trimmed by 1 base and the J gene end by 0 bases; junction bases not matched to a gene: 7. Germline V gene sequence: CDR1 SGHVS, CDR2 FNYEAQ. The CDR3 sequence is CASSLGLGSGGSYNEQFF. The CDR3 coding sequence is TGTGCCAGCAGCTTAGGGTTGGGTAGCGGGGGCTCCTACAATGAGCAGTTCTTC.

The chain couples TRBV6-1 to TRBJ2-3, with TRBD1 matching 9 bases. This CDR3 has 15 residues. V lost 7 bases, J lost 5 bases, and 10 bases stayed unmatched. Germline CDR1 is MNHNS and CDR2 is SASEGT. CDR3 sequence reads: CASTEDRGVVDTQYF. The CDR3 DNA sequence: TGTGCCAGCACCGAAGACAGGGGGGTGGTAGATACGCAGTATTTT.

The V gene is TRBV25-1, the J gene TRBJ2-5; 8 nucleotides line up with TRBD2. Unmatched junction bases numbered 9, after V lost 5 bases and J lost 4 bases. The CDR3 length is 15 residues. CDR1 is MGHDK and CDR2 is SYGVNS in the germline V gene. Written as DNA, the CDR3 is TGTGCCAGCAGTCCCCGCCTCGGGGGGGGAGAGACCCAGTACTTC. It codes for CASSPRLGGGETQYF.

The V call is TRBV19, the J call TRBJ2-1; 8 bases align to TRBD1. The CDR3 covers 15 residues. The germline V gene has CDR1 LNHDA and CDR2 SQIVND (reference sequence). V was pared by 6 bases and J by 5 bases, with 9 bases of the junction left unmatched. Here the CDR3 reads CASRPPNRGNNEQFF. CDR3 coding DNA: TGTGCCAGTAGGCCGCCGAACAGGGGGAACAATGAGCAGTTCTTC.

The rearrangement links TRBV2 to TRBJ1-2; D is perhaps TRBD1 (6 bases). Germline assignment: CDR1 SNHLY and CDR2 FYNNEI. V was clipped by 5 bases and J by 0 bases, with 7 bases between them. The CDR3 is 13 residues long. This chain's CDR3 is CASSPGANYGYTF. The DNA for the CDR3 is TGTGCCAGCAGTCCAGGGGCTAACTATGGCTACACCTTC. Using reference TRBV2 and TRBJ1-2 for the parts outside the CDR3, the full variable domain is EPEVTQTPSHQVTQMGQEVILRCVPISNHLYFYWYRQILGQKVEFLVSFYNNEISEKSEIFDDQFSVERPDGSNFTLKIRSTKLEDSAMYFCASSPGANYGYTFGSGTRLTVV.

The genes are TRBV5-6 and TRBJ2-2; possible D gene TRBD2, 6 bases. Germline V gene sequence: CDR1 SGHDT, CDR2 YYEEEE. Trimming stripped 2 bases from V and 1 base from J, with 12 bases between. There are 16 residues in the CDR3. CDR3 nucleotides: TGTGCCAGCAGCTTCCGTACTAGCAAGAACACCGGGGAGCTGTTTTTT. Its translation: CASSFRTSKNTGELFF. Supplemented by reference TRBV5-6 and TRBJ2-2, the full variable domain reads DAGVTQSPTHLIKTRGQQVTLRCSPKSGHDTVSWYQQALGQGPQFIFQYYEEEERQRGNFPDRFSGHQFPNYSSELNVNALLLGDSALYLCASSFRTSKNTGELFFGEGSRLTVL.

This clone has just a few counts. The rearrangement joins TRBV2 to TRBJ1-3, with D perhaps matching TRBD1 (6 bases). Germline CDR1 SNHLY, CDR2 FYNNEI. This CDR3 comprises 13 residues. The V gene lost 5 bases and the J gene lost 3 bases, with 8 bases spanning the gap. This CDR3 is CASSNRVGNTIYF. In DNA form, the CDR3 reads TGTGCCAGCAGTAACAGGGTTGGAAACACCATATATTTT.

The gene calls are TRBV4-2 and TRBJ2-3; no clear D. The CDR3 loop spans 16 amino acids. V lost 1 base, J lost 4 bases, and 15 bases lay in between. The germline V gene has CDR1 LGHNA and CDR2 YNFKEQ. The CDR3 spells CASSQVEPRMADTQYF. The CDR3 DNA is TGTGCCAGCAGCCAAGTCGAACCGAGGATGGCAGATACGCAGTATTTT.

This sequence joins TRBV9 and TRBJ1-3; 8 bases are a match to TRBD1. Trimming took 4 bases from V and 4 from J; bases not matched to a gene: 7. This CDR3 contains 15 residues. The germline V gene encodes CDR1 SGDLS and CDR2 YYNGEE. The CDR3 region has the DNA TGTGCCAGCAGCTCCAGGGGGCAGGGGGGAAACACCATATATTTT. Translated: CASSSRGQGGNTIYF. Supplemented by reference TRBV9 and TRBJ1-3, the full variable domain reads DSGVTQTPKHLITATGQRVTLRCSPRSGDLSVYWYQQSLDQGLQFLIQYYNGEERAKGNILERFSAQQFPDLHSELNLSSLELGDSALYFCASSSRGQGGNTIYFGEGSWLTVV.

This clone was counted a few times. The chain joins TRBV20-1 to TRBJ2-7; perhaps TRBD2 as D (5 bases). CDR3 length equals 11 residues. Germline CDR1 reads DFQATT; CDR2 reads SNEGSKA (reference sequence). Deletions cut 7 bases from V and 6 bases from J, with 13 bases between. The CDR3 loop is CSDILRGEQYF. The CDR3 DNA reads TGCAGTGACATCCTCCGGGGCGAGCAGTACTTC.

Here the CDR3 reads CASSPGGEKLFF. CDR3 nucleotides: TGTGCCAGCAGCCCAGGGGGTGAAAAACTGTTTTTT. The V gene is TRBV5-4, the J gene TRBJ1-4, with 7 bases matching TRBD1. Germline trimming cut 4 bases from V and 7 bases from J; bases unmatched to any gene: 1. The CDR3 is made up of 12 amino acids. Germline V gene data show CDR1 as SGHNT and CDR2 as YYREEE (reference sequence).